This T cell receptor (beta chain) was recorded in a study of chronic HIV infection and antiretroviral therapy (dated by TCRdb to 2015 to 2017). CDR1 MNHEY and CDR2 SVGAGI were looked up in the germline V gene. The CDR3 covers 16 residues, taking in both the cysteine and the phenylalanine. Only the CDR3 part of the read is kept: 48 bases, read in frame from the first base. Ends trimmed: V by 5 bases, J by 2 bases; bases unmatched to a gene: 10. Receptors were amplified or captured by 5' RACE. The data were produced on an Illumina MiSeq. TCRdb took the public reads, trimmed them with fastp at Q25, ran MiXCR for clone calling and kept in-frame beta chains. Duplicate CDR3 protein sequences are folded into a single record with the most common DNA and genes. This sample gives around 30,000 distinct CDR3 sequences in total; 7% to 10% of them show up just once. About 2.7% of the sample comes from the top ten.

Note on this clonotype: The antigen it binds to is not known. It has no much larger one-base neighbor in the sample; base qualities were not kept.

The rearrangement joined TRBV6-5 to TRBJ2-7; TRBD1 fits 9 bases in the junction. This sequence originates from an adult who had HIV and had not received antiretroviral therapy, or was an uninfected healthy control (not recorded which). The sequencing sample was made of peripheral blood. The sequenced DNA is TGTGCCAGCAGTCGCCAACAGGGGGCTCGGACCTACGAGCAGTACTTC. This yields the protein CASSRQQGARTYEQYF.